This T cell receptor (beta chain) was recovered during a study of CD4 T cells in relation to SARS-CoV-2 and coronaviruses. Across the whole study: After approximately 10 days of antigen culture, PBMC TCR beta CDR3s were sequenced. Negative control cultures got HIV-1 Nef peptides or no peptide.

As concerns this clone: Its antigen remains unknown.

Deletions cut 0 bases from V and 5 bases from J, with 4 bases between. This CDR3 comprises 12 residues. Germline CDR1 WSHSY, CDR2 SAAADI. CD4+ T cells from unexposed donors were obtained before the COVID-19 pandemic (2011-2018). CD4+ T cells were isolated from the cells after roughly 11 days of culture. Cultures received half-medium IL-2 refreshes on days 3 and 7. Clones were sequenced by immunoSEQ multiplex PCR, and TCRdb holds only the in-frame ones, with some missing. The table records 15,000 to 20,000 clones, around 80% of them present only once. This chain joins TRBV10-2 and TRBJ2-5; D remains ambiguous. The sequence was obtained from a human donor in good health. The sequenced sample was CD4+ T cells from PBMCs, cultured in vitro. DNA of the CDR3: TGCGCCAGCAGTGAGTCGGGGGAGACCCAGTACTTC. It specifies CASSESGETQYF.